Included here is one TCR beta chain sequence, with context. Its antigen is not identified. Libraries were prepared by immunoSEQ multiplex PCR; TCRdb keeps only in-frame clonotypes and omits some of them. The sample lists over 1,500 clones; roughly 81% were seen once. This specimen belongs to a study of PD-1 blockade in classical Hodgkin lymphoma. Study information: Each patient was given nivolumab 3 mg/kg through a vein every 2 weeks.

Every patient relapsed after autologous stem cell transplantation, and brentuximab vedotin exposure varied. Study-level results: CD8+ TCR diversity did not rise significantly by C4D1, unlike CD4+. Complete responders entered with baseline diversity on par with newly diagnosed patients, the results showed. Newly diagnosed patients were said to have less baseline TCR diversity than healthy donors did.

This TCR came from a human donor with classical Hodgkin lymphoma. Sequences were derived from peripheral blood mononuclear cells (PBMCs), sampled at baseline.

As DNA, the CDR3 is TGTGCCAGCACTTGGGATTCGGAAAACATTCAGTACTTC. This encodes CASTWDSENIQYF. The chain recombines TRBV2 with TRBJ2-4; no clear D. CDR3 length: 13 amino acids. The germline V gene has CDR1 SNHLY and CDR2 FYNNEI. Trimming stripped 7 bases from V and 5 bases from J, with 12 bases between.